Listed below are T cell receptor beta chains from one sample, sequenced in a study of blood T cells in healthy people across ages. Each CDR3 protein gets one entry after TCRdb re-called the 5' RACE reads with MiXCR. The repertoire holds some 920,000 distinct CDR3 sequences, with roughly 51% as singletons. Material for sequencing was blood. All receptors derive from a woman aged 55-69 years in good health. Both conserved end residues are part of each CDR3. The order of the fields is D gene, J gene, clone size, CDR3 length, V gene, CDR3 DNA, CDR3 protein. D genes are given only for firm matches. Size is omitted from some rows. Given values are once, few, many or a class for expanded clones.

d_call: TRBD1; j_call: TRBJ1-2; clone_size: NA; cdr3_length: 15; v_call: TRBV28; cdr3_nt: TGTGCCAGCAGTTCTGGGACAGGGGGCGTACATGGCTACACCTTC; cdr3_aa: CASSSGTGGVHGYTF
d_call: NA; j_call: TRBJ1-1; clone_size: few; cdr3_length: 15; v_call: TRBV24-1; cdr3_nt: TGTGCCACCAGGGGTAAGGCTTGGGAGAACACTGAAGCTTTCTTT; cdr3_aa: CATRGKAWENTEAFF
d_call: TRBD2; j_call: TRBJ2-7; clone_size: NA; cdr3_length: 12; v_call: TRBV29-1; cdr3_nt: TGCAGCGTTGACACTAGCGGGTACGAGCAGTACTTC; cdr3_aa: CSVDTSGYEQYF
d_call: NA; j_call: TRBJ1-1; clone_size: NA; cdr3_length: 13; v_call: TRBV12-3/TRBV12-4; cdr3_nt: TGTGCCAGCAGTAAAGGGGGAGACACTGAAGCTTTCTTT; cdr3_aa: CASSKGGDTEAFF
d_call: NA; j_call: TRBJ2-7; clone_size: NA; cdr3_length: 14; v_call: TRBV3-1; cdr3_nt: TGTGCCAGCAGCCCCCTAAGGGTGCCCCACGAGCAGTACTTC; cdr3_aa: CASSPLRVPHEQYF
d_call: TRBD2; j_call: TRBJ2-7; clone_size: NA; cdr3_length: 17; v_call: TRBV20-1; cdr3_nt: TGCAGTGCTAGTGGTAGGATGGCGGGAGGATCCCCCTACGAGCAGTACTTC; cdr3_aa: CSASGRMAGGSPYEQYF
d_call: TRBD1; j_call: TRBJ2-7; clone_size: NA; cdr3_length: 16; v_call: TRBV27; cdr3_nt: TGTGCCAGCCCTGGGGACAGTTCTAGGCTTTTCTACGAGCAGTACTTC; cdr3_aa: CASPGDSSRLFYEQYF
d_call: TRBD2; j_call: TRBJ2-4; clone_size: NA; cdr3_length: 18; v_call: TRBV10-3; cdr3_nt: TGTGCCAGCAGTGAGCCAGGTATTCTAGCGGAAACCTACAATGAGCAGTACTTC; cdr3_aa: CASSEPGILAETYNEQYF
d_call: TRBD1; j_call: TRBJ2-5; clone_size: NA; cdr3_length: 15; v_call: TRBV5-6; cdr3_nt: TGTGCCAGCGGCCGCACGGGACAGTCCCAAGAGACCCAGTACTTC; cdr3_aa: CASGRTGQSQETQYF
d_call: TRBD2; j_call: TRBJ2-7; clone_size: NA; cdr3_length: 13; v_call: TRBV20-1; cdr3_nt: TGCAGTGCAACGGGACTAGTGTACCACGAGCAGTACTTC; cdr3_aa: CSATGLVYHEQYF
d_call: NA; j_call: TRBJ2-2; clone_size: NA; cdr3_length: 15; v_call: TRBV7-9; cdr3_nt: TGTGCCAGCAGCGCTGGACAGCCCTACACCGGGGAGCTGTTTTTT; cdr3_aa: CASSAGQPYTGELFF
d_call: NA; j_call: TRBJ2-3; clone_size: NA; cdr3_length: 15; v_call: TRBV20-1; cdr3_nt: TGCAGTGCTAGAGATAGTTCTAGTGTGGCAGATACGCAGTATTTT; cdr3_aa: CSARDSSSVADTQYF
d_call: TRBD2; j_call: TRBJ2-3; clone_size: once; cdr3_length: 16; v_call: TRBV3-1; cdr3_nt: TGTGCCAGCAGCCAAGATATAGCGGGTCTCACAGATACGCAGTATTTT; cdr3_aa: CASSQDIAGLTDTQYF
d_call: NA; j_call: TRBJ2-1; clone_size: NA; cdr3_length: 13; v_call: TRBV6-2/TRBV6-3; cdr3_nt: TGTGCCAGCAGTCCCATCCGACGGGGGGAGCAGTTCTTC; cdr3_aa: CASSPIRRGEQFF
d_call: NA; j_call: TRBJ2-1; clone_size: once; cdr3_length: 14; v_call: TRBV30; cdr3_nt: TGTGCCTGGAGTGGCCGGGCTATAGGGAATGAGCAGTTCTTC; cdr3_aa: CAWSGRAIGNEQFF
d_call: NA; j_call: TRBJ2-7; clone_size: few; cdr3_length: 13; v_call: TRBV11-1; cdr3_nt: TGTGCCAGCAGCTTCCGTCAGTACTACGAGCAGTACTTC; cdr3_aa: CASSFRQYYEQYF
d_call: TRBD1; j_call: TRBJ1-4; clone_size: few; cdr3_length: 16; v_call: TRBV5-6; cdr3_nt: TGTGCCAGCAGCTTACCTCAACAGGGGTCGTTTGAAAAACTGTTTTTT; cdr3_aa: CASSLPQQGSFEKLFF
d_call: NA; j_call: TRBJ1-6; clone_size: NA; cdr3_length: 15; v_call: TRBV5-6; cdr3_nt: TGTGCCAGCAGCCCTGGACAGAGGGGTAGTTCACCCCTCCACTTT; cdr3_aa: CASSPGQRGSSPLHF
d_call: NA; j_call: TRBJ2-3; clone_size: NA; cdr3_length: 13; v_call: TRBV20-1; cdr3_nt: TGCAGTGCAGCGCAGCGGCGGTCCGATACGCAGTATTTT; cdr3_aa: CSAAQRRSDTQYF
d_call: NA; j_call: TRBJ2-3; clone_size: NA; cdr3_length: 15; v_call: TRBV9; cdr3_nt: TGTGCCAGCAGCGTAGGCCTAGGGTCGAGCCATACGCAGTATTTT; cdr3_aa: CASSVGLGSSHTQYF
d_call: TRBD1; j_call: TRBJ1-2; clone_size: NA; cdr3_length: 12; v_call: TRBV6-5; cdr3_nt: TGTGCCAGCAGCGGACAGGGTCAAGGCTACACCTTC; cdr3_aa: CASSGQGQGYTF
d_call: NA; j_call: TRBJ1-1; clone_size: NA; cdr3_length: 14; v_call: TRBV7-2; cdr3_nt: TGTGCCAGCAGCGTAGTCATGCGAGGCACTGAAGCTTTCTTT; cdr3_aa: CASSVVMRGTEAFF
d_call: NA; j_call: TRBJ2-6; clone_size: few; cdr3_length: 17; v_call: TRBV15; cdr3_nt: TGTGCCACCAGCAGAGAGGTCGTCAGCTCTGGGGCCAACGTCCTGACTTTC; cdr3_aa: CATSREVVSSGANVLTF
d_call: NA; j_call: TRBJ2-7; clone_size: NA; cdr3_length: 15; v_call: TRBV29-1; cdr3_nt: TGCAGCGTTGTATGGACGGGATCGGCCTTTTACGAGCAGTACTTC; cdr3_aa: CSVVWTGSAFYEQYF
d_call: NA; j_call: TRBJ2-7; clone_size: NA; cdr3_length: 18; v_call: TRBV12-2; cdr3_nt: TGTGCAAGTCGCTTATCCCTAGCGCGGGGAAGGGACTCCTACGAGCAGTACTTC; cdr3_aa: CASRLSLARGRDSYEQYF
d_call: NA; j_call: TRBJ2-7; clone_size: few; cdr3_length: 12; v_call: TRBV12-3/TRBV12-4; cdr3_nt: TGTGCCAGCAGAGCTGTAGGGGGCGAGCAGTACTTC; cdr3_aa: CASRAVGGEQYF
d_call: TRBD2; j_call: TRBJ2-5; clone_size: NA; cdr3_length: 15; v_call: TRBV4-1; cdr3_nt: TGCGCCAGCAGCCACCGACTAGCGGGAGAGTACGGGCAGTACTTC; cdr3_aa: CASSHRLAGEYGQYF
d_call: TRBD1; j_call: TRBJ1-2; clone_size: NA; cdr3_length: 14; v_call: TRBV12-5; cdr3_nt: TGTGCTAGTGGTCGGGACAGGGGTTCGGGAGGCTACACCTTC; cdr3_aa: CASGRDRGSGGYTF
d_call: NA; j_call: TRBJ1-5; clone_size: NA; cdr3_length: 14; v_call: TRBV5-6; cdr3_nt: TGTGCCAGCAGCTTGTACAATAGCAATCAGCCCCAGCATTTT; cdr3_aa: CASSLYNSNQPQHF
d_call: NA; j_call: TRBJ1-6; clone_size: few; cdr3_length: 16; v_call: TRBV21-1; cdr3_nt: TGTGCCAGCCGTAACCGAGAGACATCTCCCGATTCACCCCTCCACTTT; cdr3_aa: CASRNRETSPDSPLHF
d_call: NA; j_call: TRBJ1-2; clone_size: NA; cdr3_length: 11; v_call: TRBV7-2; cdr3_nt: TGTGCCAGCAGCTTAAGCGGAGCCTACACCTTC; cdr3_aa: CASSLSGAYTF
d_call: NA; j_call: TRBJ1-5; clone_size: NA; cdr3_length: 14; v_call: TRBV28; cdr3_nt: TGTGCCAGCAGTTTAGGGGGGCCCCATCAGCCCCAGCATTTT; cdr3_aa: CASSLGGPHQPQHF
d_call: NA; j_call: TRBJ2-1; clone_size: NA; cdr3_length: 16; v_call: TRBV11-2; cdr3_nt: TGTGCCAGCACCTCAGTAGGGGGAGGCAACTACAATGAGCAGTTCTTC; cdr3_aa: CASTSVGGGNYNEQFF
d_call: NA; j_call: TRBJ2-5; clone_size: NA; cdr3_length: 16; v_call: TRBV5-1; cdr3_nt: TGCGCCAGCAGCTTCAGGACAGAAGGGCGACAAGAGACCCAGTACTTC; cdr3_aa: CASSFRTEGRQETQYF
d_call: TRBD2; j_call: TRBJ2-1; clone_size: NA; cdr3_length: 18; v_call: TRBV27; cdr3_nt: TGTGCCAGCAGTTTATCCCGGGACTACCGAGACCTGTACAATGAGCAGTTCTTC; cdr3_aa: CASSLSRDYRDLYNEQFF
d_call: TRBD2; j_call: TRBJ2-1; clone_size: NA; cdr3_length: 14; v_call: TRBV20-1; cdr3_nt: TGCAGTGCCTTAGCGGGAGACAGGAAGTATGAGCAGTTCTTC; cdr3_aa: CSALAGDRKYEQFF
d_call: TRBD1; j_call: TRBJ2-4; clone_size: NA; cdr3_length: 14; v_call: TRBV6-1; cdr3_nt: TGTGCCAGCCACCGGGACAGGGCCAAAAACATTCAGTACTTC; cdr3_aa: CASHRDRAKNIQYF
d_call: NA; j_call: TRBJ2-7; clone_size: NA; cdr3_length: 13; v_call: TRBV30; cdr3_nt: TGTGCCTGGAGTCAGAGGGGGTCCTACGAGCAGTACTTC; cdr3_aa: CAWSQRGSYEQYF
d_call: NA; j_call: TRBJ2-1; clone_size: NA; cdr3_length: 15; v_call: TRBV7-2; cdr3_nt: TGTGCCAGCAGCACCACGGGAGTTACCTACAATGAGCAGTTCTTC; cdr3_aa: CASSTTGVTYNEQFF
d_call: NA; j_call: TRBJ1-5; clone_size: NA; cdr3_length: 15; v_call: TRBV29-1; cdr3_nt: TGCAGCGTGATTCTGGTGGCAGGGCCCGGTCAGCCCCAGCATTTT; cdr3_aa: CSVILVAGPGQPQHF
d_call: NA; j_call: TRBJ2-5; clone_size: NA; cdr3_length: 14; v_call: TRBV20-1; cdr3_nt: TGCAGTGCTAGAGATTCGCGCTTCCAAGAGACCCAGTACTTC; cdr3_aa: CSARDSRFQETQYF
d_call: NA; j_call: TRBJ2-7; clone_size: NA; cdr3_length: 14; v_call: TRBV12-3/TRBV12-4; cdr3_nt: TGTGCCAGCAGTTTCGTGGGAGCCTACAATGAGCAGTACTTC; cdr3_aa: CASSFVGAYNEQYF
d_call: NA; j_call: TRBJ2-3; clone_size: NA; cdr3_length: 13; v_call: TRBV6-2/TRBV6-3; cdr3_nt: TGTGCCAGCCGGGGAGGGGGCAAAGATACGCAGTATTTT; cdr3_aa: CASRGGGKDTQYF
d_call: NA; j_call: TRBJ1-1; clone_size: NA; cdr3_length: 14; v_call: TRBV28; cdr3_nt: TGTGCCAGCGGTGAGGGTGTTTTGAACACTGAAGCTTTCTTT; cdr3_aa: CASGEGVLNTEAFF
d_call: TRBD1; j_call: TRBJ2-7; clone_size: NA; cdr3_length: 14; v_call: TRBV7-2; cdr3_nt: TGTGCCAGCAGGGCACAGGGGGCTGAGTACGAGCAGTACTTC; cdr3_aa: CASRAQGAEYEQYF
d_call: NA; j_call: TRBJ1-2; clone_size: NA; cdr3_length: 13; v_call: TRBV4-1; cdr3_nt: TGCGCCAGCAGCCAAGAGGGTCACTATGGCTACACCTTC; cdr3_aa: CASSQEGHYGYTF
d_call: NA; j_call: TRBJ2-4; clone_size: few; cdr3_length: 15; v_call: TRBV9; cdr3_nt: TGTGCCAGCAGCGTCGGAGGGGCCCCCGAAAACATTCAGTACTTC; cdr3_aa: CASSVGGAPENIQYF
d_call: TRBD2; j_call: TRBJ2-3; clone_size: NA; cdr3_length: 16; v_call: TRBV11-3; cdr3_nt: TGTGCCAGCAGCTTAGGGGCGGGAGGCCTCACAGATACGCAGTATTTT; cdr3_aa: CASSLGAGGLTDTQYF
d_call: TRBD2; j_call: TRBJ2-5; clone_size: NA; cdr3_length: 15; v_call: TRBV10-3; cdr3_nt: TGTGCCATCAGTGAAGGACTAGCGGGAGTGGAGACCCAGTACTTC; cdr3_aa: CAISEGLAGVETQYF
d_call: NA; j_call: TRBJ2-3; clone_size: many; cdr3_length: 13; v_call: TRBV4-1; cdr3_nt: TGCGCCAGCAGCCAAGGTCATACAGATACGCAGTATTTT; cdr3_aa: CASSQGHTDTQYF
d_call: NA; j_call: TRBJ1-4; clone_size: few; cdr3_length: 15; v_call: TRBV6-1; cdr3_nt: TGTGCCAGCAGTGCCCCTGACAGGAATCAAGAAAAACTGTTTTTT; cdr3_aa: CASSAPDRNQEKLFF
d_call: TRBD2; j_call: TRBJ2-7; clone_size: NA; cdr3_length: 15; v_call: TRBV4-1; cdr3_nt: TGCGCCAGCAGCCAACCACTAGCGGGCCGCAATGAGCAGTACTTC; cdr3_aa: CASSQPLAGRNEQYF
d_call: NA; j_call: TRBJ1-5; clone_size: NA; cdr3_length: 15; v_call: TRBV6-1; cdr3_nt: TGTGCCAGCAGTGGAGAGGCCGATAGCAATCAGCCCCAGCATTTT; cdr3_aa: CASSGEADSNQPQHF
d_call: NA; j_call: TRBJ2-1; clone_size: NA; cdr3_length: 14; v_call: TRBV7-2; cdr3_nt: TGTGCCAGCAGCTGGAGCGGGCCTAGGGATGAGCAGTTCTTC; cdr3_aa: CASSWSGPRDEQFF
d_call: NA; j_call: TRBJ2-3; clone_size: NA; cdr3_length: 18; v_call: TRBV12-3/TRBV12-4; cdr3_nt: TGTGCCAGCAGTTTAGTACGGGGGACGGGAGTCTACACAGATACGCGGTATTTT; cdr3_aa: CASSLVRGTGVYTDTRYF
d_call: TRBD2; j_call: TRBJ2-5; clone_size: NA; cdr3_length: 14; v_call: TRBV5-1; cdr3_nt: TGCGCCAGCAGCCTCAGCGGGGTCGGCTGGGAGCAGTACTTC; cdr3_aa: CASSLSGVGWEQYF
d_call: NA; j_call: TRBJ2-5; clone_size: few; cdr3_length: 14; v_call: TRBV27; cdr3_nt: TGTGCCAGCAGTGTCAGGGTGGGCCAAGAGACCCAGTACTTC; cdr3_aa: CASSVRVGQETQYF
d_call: TRBD2; j_call: TRBJ2-3; clone_size: once; cdr3_length: 12; v_call: TRBV12-3/TRBV12-4; cdr3_nt: TGTGCGGGAGGGGTCGGAGCAGATACGCAGTATTTC; cdr3_aa: CAGGVGADTQYF
d_call: NA; j_call: TRBJ1-1; clone_size: NA; cdr3_length: 15; v_call: TRBV7-2; cdr3_nt: TGTGCCAGCAGCGGAGAGGTACGGAAGAACACTGAAGCTTTCTTT; cdr3_aa: CASSGEVRKNTEAFF